Listed here are 3 T cell receptor beta chains from one sample, sequenced in a study of shared clonotypes between healthy human individuals. The assay was immunoSEQ multiplex PCR, and TCRdb's table has in-frame clones only and misses some. The table has a few hundred thousand clones, around 79% seen once. Sample: PBMCs. These receptors came from a woman between 35 and 50 years old in good health. Some clones in this sample may be carry-over from other donors' samples.

The CDR3 bases are TGTGCCAGCAGCCGAACTAGCGGGGCATCCAATGAGCAGTTCTTC. Residues: CASSRTSGASNEQFF. The J gene is TRBJ2-1, the V gene TRBV7-6; 10 bases are a match to TRBD2. The CDR3 runs to 15 residues. Germline V lookup: CDR1 SGHVS, CDR2 FNYEAQ. V lost 5 bases, J lost 6 bases, and 7 bases stayed unmatched.

V gene TRBV5-4 combines with J gene TRBJ2-4; D not resolved. This CDR3 is 11 amino acids long. Trimming removed 0 bases from V and 7 bases from J, with 2 bases in between. Germline CDR1 is SGHNT and CDR2 is YYREEE (reference sequence). DNA of the CDR3: TGTGCCAGCAGCTTGGACAACATTCAGTACTTC. Amino acid sequence: CASSLDNIQYF. Using reference TRBV5-4 and TRBJ2-4 for the parts outside the CDR3, the full variable domain is ETGVTQSPTHLIKTRGQQVTLRCSSQSGHNTVSWYQQALGQGPQFIFQYYREEENGRGNFPPRFSGLQFPNYSSELNVNALELDDSALYLCASSLDNIQYFGAGTRLSVL.

The V and J genes are TRBV7-9 and TRBJ2-1; D is undetermined. Germline V gene sequence: CDR1 SEHNR, CDR2 FQNEAQ (reference sequence). The CDR3 runs to 15 residues. V lost 4 bases and J lost 6, with 16 bases in between. The CDR3 is CASSSIVGRVNEQFF. CDR3 coding DNA: TGTGCCAGCAGCTCCATTGTGGGTAGGGTCAATGAGCAGTTCTTC.